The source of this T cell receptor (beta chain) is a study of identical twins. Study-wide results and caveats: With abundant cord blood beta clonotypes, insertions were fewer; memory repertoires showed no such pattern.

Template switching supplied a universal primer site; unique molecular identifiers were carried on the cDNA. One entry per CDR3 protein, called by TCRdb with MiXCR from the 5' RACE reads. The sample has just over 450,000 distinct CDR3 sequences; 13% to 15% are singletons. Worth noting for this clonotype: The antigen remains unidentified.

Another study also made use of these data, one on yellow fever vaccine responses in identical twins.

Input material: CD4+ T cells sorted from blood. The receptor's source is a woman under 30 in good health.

The CDR3 DNA follows: TGTGCCAGCAGCTTAGGTGGGCGGGGGGTCGGTACGCAGTATTTT. This codes for CASSLGGRGVGTQYF. This sequence joins TRBV7-8 and TRBJ2-3, with 8 positions matching TRBD2. The CDR3 extends over 15 amino acids. The germline V gene has CDR1 SGHVS and CDR2 FQNEAQ. J was trimmed by 8 bases and V by 1 base; bases with no gene match: 8. Together with reference TRBV7-8 and TRBJ2-3, the CDR3 gives the full variable domain: GAGVSQSPRYKVAKRGQDVALRCDPISGHVSLFWYQQALGQGPEFLTYFQNEAQLDKSGLPSDRFFAERPEGSVSTLKIQRTQQEDSAVYLCASSLGGRGVGTQYFGPGTRLTVL.